This T cell receptor beta chain is from a study of type 1 regulatory T cells. This CDR3 region has 14 residues. Germline CDR1 SNHLY, CDR2 FYNNEI. J was trimmed by 3 bases and V by 5 bases; bases with no gene match: 5. TCRdb ran MiXCR on the reads and lists one entry per CDR3 protein. The profile shows 75,000 to 100,000 distinct CDR3 sequences, less than 40% of them singletons. This clonotype was detected only a few times. The TCR was taken from a human donor in good health. V gene TRBV2 combines with J gene TRBJ1-2; 8 nucleotides agree with TRBD1. Sequenced material: CD4+ T cells, either the whole sample or a sorted fraction (not recorded which). The DNA of the CDR3 is TGTGCCAGCAGTCCGGACAGGGAAGACTATGGCTACACCTTC. Residues: CASSPDREDYGYTF.